One sample yielded the 16 T cell receptor beta chains listed below, sequenced in a study of T-cell reconstitution after alpha-beta-depleted transplantation in children. Preparing the TCRbeta library involved the use of unique molecular identifiers. TCRdb recomputed calls from the PCR reads with MiXCR, one row per CDR3 protein. This sample yields under 250,000 distinct CDR3 sequences, of which 20% to 30% are seen a single time; around 4.8% belongs to the top ten. Sequenced here: PBMCs, mostly from graft donor cells, sampled 360 days after TCRalphabeta/CD19-depleted stem cell transplant. These receptors all come from a female patient between 2 and 15 years old who had a stem cell transplant for congenital amegakaryocytic thrombocytopenia, so the T cells may come from the graft donor.

The V gene is TRBV5-1, the J gene TRBJ1-1, with 10 bases aligning to TRBD1. Germline trimming cut 0 bases from V and 4 bases from J; bases unmatched to any gene: 3. Germline-derived CDR1 and CDR2 are SGHRS and YFSETQ. This CDR3 is 15 amino acids long. CDR3: CASSLEGQGITEAFF. The CDR3 bases are TGCGCCAGCAGCTTGGAGGGACAGGGGATCACTGAAGCTTTCTTT.

V gene TRBV5-5 combines with J gene TRBJ2-4; D gene ambiguous. Germline CDR1 SGHKS, CDR2 YYEKEE (reference sequence). The CDR3 contains 15 residues. Trimming took off 3 bases at V and 3 bases at J, with 13 bases between the two ends. CDR3 in DNA: TGTGCCAGCAGCTCCTATGACTCGATCAAAAACATTCAGTACTTC. Its translation: CASSSYDSIKNIQYF.

The table lists this clonotype with a few counts. The chain joins TRBV20-1 to TRBJ1-5; D gene unclear. Germline assignment: CDR1 DFQATT and CDR2 SNEGSKA (reference sequence). Between the trimmed V and J ends, which lost 3 bases and 6 bases, there was a span of 12 bases. This CDR3 has 13 residues. The CDR3, as DNA: TGCAGTGCTAGGCCAGGCGTGGTTCAGCCCCAGCATTTT. Encoded protein: CSARPGVVQPQHF.

Many counts were recorded for this clonotype. The chain couples TRBV4-1 to TRBJ1-5, with D possibly matching TRBD1 (5 bases). In germline, CDR1 is MGHRA, CDR2 YSYEKL. CDR3 length equals 15 residues. Trimming took 4 bases from V and 3 from J, leaving 13 bases between them. Here the CDR3 reads CASSLKKGLNQPQHF. The CDR3 DNA sequence: TGCGCCAGCAGCCTCAAGAAGGGACTCAATCAGCCCCAGCATTTT.

This clonotype was seen more than once but under ten times. The rearrangement uses TRBV11-2 and TRBJ2-7, with 12 bases matching TRBD2. The V and J ends lost 5 bases and 7 bases, in that order; junction bases with no gene match: 18. The V gene's germline CDR1 is SGHAT and CDR2 FQNNGV. The CDR3 runs 18 residues. The CDR3 loop reads CASSLRYPSGRAPWEQYF. The CDR3 bases are TGTGCCAGCAGCCTACGATATCCTAGCGGGAGGGCCCCTTGGGAGCAGTACTTC.

On this clonotype itself: The DNA is omitted, as the CDR3 cannot be located on it reliably, and the CDR3 follows TCRdb's listing. CDR3 protein: CASSSSWAYYEQYF. The chain is built from TRBV12-3 or TRBV12-4 and TRBJ2-7. From its first to its last residue, the CDR3 has 14 amino acids.

This clonotype showed up just a few times. The chain is built from TRBV11-2 and TRBJ2-4; TRBD1 might be the D (5 bases). There are 17 residues in the CDR3. Trimming removed 1 base at V and 4 bases at J, with 17 bases between. Germline V lookup: CDR1 SGHAT, CDR2 FQNNGV. Here the CDR3 reads CASSLVKVAGQKNIQYF. CDR3 DNA: TGTGCCAGCAGCTTAGTAAAAGTAGCCGGACAAAAAAACATTCAGTACTTC.

The gene calls are TRBV20-1 and TRBJ2-5; a possible D gene is TRBD1 (6 bases). This CDR3 region has 15 residues. Germline values: CDR1 DFQATT, CDR2 SNEGSKA (reference sequence). Between the trimmed V and J ends, which lost 5 bases and 1 base, there was a span of 17 bases. The CDR3 region is CSAADPGHLQETQYF. In DNA, the CDR3 is TGCAGTGCTGCCGACCCGGGACATCTCCAAGAGACCCAGTACTTC.

This clonotype was observed a few times. The chain joins TRBV7-9 to TRBJ1-2; 8 nucleotides align to TRBD1. This CDR3 is built from 17 residues. CDR1 is SEHNR, CDR2 FQNEAQ, per germline (reference sequence). V trimming: 10 bases; J trimming: 7 bases; junction bases outside the gene matches: 23. The CDR3 coding sequence is TGTGCCAACTCCGAGGCCCGGACAGGGAAGGTTTTCTCTGGCTACACCTTC. Its protein product is CANSEARTGKVFSGYTF. Together with reference TRBV7-9 and TRBJ1-2, the CDR3 gives the full variable domain: DTGVSQNPRHKITKRGQNVTFRCDPISEHNRLYWYRQTLGQGPEFLTYFQNEAQLEKSRLLSDRFSAERPKGSFSTLEIQRTEQGDSAMYLCANSEARTGKVFSGYTFGSGTRLTVV.

A remark on this clonotype: The junction shows a germline mismatch at one end, possibly a read error. J is TRBJ2-7 and V is TRBV29-1, with TRBD1 identical over 11 bases. Per the germline V gene, CDR1 is SQVTM and CDR2 is ANQGSEA. The CDR3 totals 16 residues. CDR3 amino acids: CIVAGTGGFKPYEQYF. The CDR3 region has the DNA TGCATCGTTGCCGGGACAGGGGGATTCAAGCCCTACGAGCAGTACTTC.

This chain joins TRBV28 and TRBJ2-5; D not certain. V lost 3 bases and J 7 bases, leaving 3 bases between the germline ends. Germline V gene lookup returns CDR1 MDHEN and CDR2 SYDVKM. The CDR3 loop spans 10 amino acids. The CDR3 loop reads CASSFGTQYF. For the CDR3, the DNA is TGTGCCAGCAGTTTTGGGACCCAGTACTTC.

This clonotype was seen a handful of times. This chain connects TRBV4-3 to TRBJ2-1, with 8 bases aligning to TRBD2. CDR3 length equals 17 residues. Germline values: CDR1 LGHNA, CDR2 YSLEER. V gave up 0 bases and J gave up 2 bases; unmatched junction bases: 6. The CDR3 loop reads CASSQDMGGRPYNEQFF. CDR3 DNA: TGCGCCAGCAGCCAAGATATGGGCGGGAGGCCCTACAATGAGCAGTTCTTC.

V usage is TRBV2 and J usage is TRBJ2-3; 8 nucleotides align to TRBD1. CDR3 size: 15 residues. Germline CDR1 SNHLY, CDR2 FYNNEI. Unmatched junction bases numbered 6, after V lost 5 bases and J lost 2 bases. The CDR3 coding sequence is TGTGCCAGCAGTCCCCGGGACAGGCACACAGATACGCAGTATTTT. Residues: CASSPRDRHTDTQYF. Together with reference TRBV2 and TRBJ2-3, the CDR3 gives the full variable domain: EPEVTQTPSHQVTQMGQEVILRCVPISNHLYFYWYRQILGQKVEFLVSFYNNEISEKSEIFDDQFSVERPDGSNFTLKIRSTKLEDSAMYFCASSPRDRHTDTQYFGPGTRLTVL.

The rearrangement joins TRBV4-1 to TRBJ1-1; D is uncertain. V lost 0 bases, J lost 9 bases, and 11 bases lay in between. The CDR3 covers 13 residues. CDR1 and CDR2 from the germline V gene are MGHRA and YSYEKL. The CDR3 nucleotides are TGCGCCAGCAGCCAAGATTTGGCAGGTAAAGCTTTCTTT. Protein: CASSQDLAGKAFF.

This clonotype was detected only a few times. The chain is built from TRBV20-1 and TRBJ2-3, with D tentatively TRBD1 (5 bases). Germline assignment: CDR1 DFQATT and CDR2 SNEGSKA (reference sequence). Trimming pared 5 bases from V and 2 bases from J, leaving 11 bases between. CDR3 length equals 13 residues. CDR3 sequence (DNA): TGCAGTGCTGCGGAACAGGCCACAGATACGCAGTATTTT. The encoded protein is CSAAEQATDTQYF.

This clonotype was observed a few times. This sequence joins TRBV12-3 or TRBV12-4 and TRBJ2-3; 11 nucleotides agree with TRBD2. Unmatched junction bases numbered 8, after V lost 6 bases and J lost 6 bases. The CDR3 covers 15 residues. The DNA of the CDR3 is TGTGCCAGCAGCAATAGCGGGAGGGCCGATGATACGCAGTATTTT. Protein sequence: CASSNSGRADDTQYF.